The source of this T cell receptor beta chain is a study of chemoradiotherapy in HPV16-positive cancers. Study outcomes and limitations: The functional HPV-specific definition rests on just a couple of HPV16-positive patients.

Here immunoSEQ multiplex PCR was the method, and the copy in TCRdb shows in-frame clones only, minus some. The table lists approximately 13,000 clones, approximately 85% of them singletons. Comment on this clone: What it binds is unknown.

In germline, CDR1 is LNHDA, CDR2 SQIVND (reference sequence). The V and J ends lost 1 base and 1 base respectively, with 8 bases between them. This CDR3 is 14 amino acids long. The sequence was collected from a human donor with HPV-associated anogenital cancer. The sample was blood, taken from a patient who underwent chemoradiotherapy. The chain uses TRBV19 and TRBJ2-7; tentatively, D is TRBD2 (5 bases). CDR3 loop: CASSIGPGSYEQYF. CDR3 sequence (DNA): TGTGCCAGTAGTATAGGGCCGGGGTCCTACGAGCAGTACTTC.